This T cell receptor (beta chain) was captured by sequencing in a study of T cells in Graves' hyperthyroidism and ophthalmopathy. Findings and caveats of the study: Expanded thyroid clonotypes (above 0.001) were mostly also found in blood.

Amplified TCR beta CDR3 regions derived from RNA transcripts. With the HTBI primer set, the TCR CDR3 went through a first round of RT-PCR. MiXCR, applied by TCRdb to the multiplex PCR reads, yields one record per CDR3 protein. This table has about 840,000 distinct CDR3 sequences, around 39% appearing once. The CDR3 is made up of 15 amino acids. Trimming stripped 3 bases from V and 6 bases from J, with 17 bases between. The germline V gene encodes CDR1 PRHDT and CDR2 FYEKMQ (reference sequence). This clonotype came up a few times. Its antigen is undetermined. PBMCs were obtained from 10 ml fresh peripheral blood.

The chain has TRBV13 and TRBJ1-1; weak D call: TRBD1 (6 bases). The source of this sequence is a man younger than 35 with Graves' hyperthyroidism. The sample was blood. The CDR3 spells CASSFGAGEVAEAFF. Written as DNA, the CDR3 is TGTGCCAGCAGCTTCGGCGCAGGGGAAGTGGCTGAAGCTTTCTTT.